These 20 T cell receptor beta chains were all obtained from the same sample, sequenced in a study of tumor T cells in aggressive B-cell lymphoma. Repertoires were generated with immunoSEQ multiplex PCR, while TCRdb's copy carries only in-frame clones and drops some. The table includes fewer than 6,500 clones, roughly 77% detected once. The sequencing input was tumor tissue. The receptors originated from an adult with diffuse large B cell lymphoma.

The table lists this clone with a few counts. The chain recombines TRBV7-3 with TRBJ2-1; 11 bases agree with TRBD1. The CDR3 extends over 17 amino acids. Per germline, CDR1 SGHTA and CDR2 FQGTGA. The J segment lost 4 bases and the V segment lost 1 base, leaving 6 bases of the junction unmatched. The CDR3 nucleotides are TGTGCCAGCAGCTTAAGTGGGACAGGGGGTCGGTACAATGAGCAGTTCTTC. Its translation: CASSLSGTGGRYNEQFF.

The chain is built from TRBV27 and TRBJ1-1; D remains unclear. CDR3 size: 13 residues. Germline V gene lookup returns CDR1 MNHEY and CDR2 SMNVEV (reference sequence). V was shortened by 4 bases and J by 1 base, with 7 bases between the two germline ends. The CDR3 nucleotides are TGTGCCAGCAGTTATGCAGAGAACACTGAAGCTTTCTTT. Translated: CASSYAENTEAFF.

This clone was detected once. V is TRBV9 and J is TRBJ2-1; 7 positions agree with TRBD2. The germline V gene has CDR1 SGDLS and CDR2 YYNGEE. Germline trimming cut 1 base from V and 8 bases from J; bases unmatched to any gene: 6. The CDR3 length is 14 residues. In DNA, the CDR3 is TGTGCCAGCAGCGTATCAGGCGGGAGTGATGAGCAGTTCTTC. Translated, it gives CASSVSGGSDEQFF.

The rearrangement links TRBV14 to TRBJ2-1; D is unclear. CDR1 and CDR2 from the germline V gene are SGHDN and FVKESK. The CDR3 extends over 12 amino acids. The germline V and J ends were trimmed by 1 base and 13 bases, with 11 bases remaining between them. The CDR3 coding sequence is TGTGCCAGCAGCCAAGCGATACAGATCCAGTTCTTC. This encodes CASSQAIQIQFF.

This clone was picked up a small number of times. This sequence joins TRBV27 and TRBJ2-7, with D uncertain. The CDR3 loop spans 15 amino acids. The V gene lost 5 bases and the J gene lost 2 bases, with 16 bases spanning the gap. Germline V gives CDR1 MNHEY, CDR2 SMNVEV (reference sequence). The chain's CDR3 is CASSLYQDLPYEQYF. CDR3 bases: TGTGCCAGCAGTCTCTATCAGGATTTACCCTACGAGCAGTACTTC.

This clone was observed a few times. The junction and the germline gene differ at one end; a read error may be behind it. The V call is TRBV7-7, the J call TRBJ2-5, with 7 nucleotides matching TRBD1. The length of the CDR3 is 13 residues. Germline assignment: CDR1 SSHAT and CDR2 FNYEAQ (reference sequence). The CDR3 sequence: CASSWGQQETQYF. CDR3 in DNA: TGTGCTAGCAGCTGGGGACAGCAAGAGACCCAGTACTTC.

This sequence joins TRBV19 and TRBJ2-1, with D unclear. This CDR3 comprises 14 residues. In germline, CDR1 is LNHDA, CDR2 SQIVND (reference sequence). V lost 5 bases and J 0 bases, leaving 8 bases between the germline ends. The CDR3 bases are TGTGCCAGTAGTGTGCGCTACTCCTACAATGAGCAGTTCTTC. The encoded protein is CASSVRYSYNEQFF.

The gene calls are TRBV29-1 and TRBJ2-5; 7 nucleotides align to TRBD1. TRBJ2-7 explains the end of the DNA better; the J call may be wrong. Germline CDR1 is SQVTM and CDR2 is ANQGSEA. The CDR3 runs to 13 residues. The CDR3 nucleotides read TGCAGCGTCGCCGACAGGGCCCCCTACGAGCAGTACTTC. Protein sequence: CSVADRAPYEQYF.

Here the CDR3 DNA reads TGTGCCAGCAGTTACTCCACAGGGTATGACACTGAAGCTTTCTTT. It specifies CASSYSTGYDTEAFF. V is TRBV6-5 and J is TRBJ1-1; tentative D call: TRBD1 (6 bases). CDR1 and CDR2 from the germline V gene are MNHEY and SVGAGI. V was trimmed by 0 bases and J by 3 bases, leaving 11 bases between them. The CDR3 runs to 15 residues.

The chain employs TRBV28 and TRBJ2-5, with a weak D call TRBD2 (5 bases). Germline V gene lookup returns CDR1 MDHEN and CDR2 SYDVKM. V was clipped by 4 bases and J by 5 bases, with 5 bases between them. The CDR3 contains 11 residues. In DNA form, the CDR3 reads TGTGCCAGCAGTTCGGGGGAGACCCAGTACTTC. This encodes CASSSGETQYF. Supplemented by reference TRBV28 and TRBJ2-5, the full variable domain reads DVKVTQSSRYLVKRTGEKVFLECVQDMDHENMFWYRQDPGLGLRLIYFSYDVKMKEKGDIPEGYSVSREKKERFSLILESASTNQTSMYLCASSSGETQYFGPGTRLLVL.

This clone was counted once. The rearrangement joins TRBV4-2 to TRBJ2-5, with a possible D match to TRBD2 (6 bases). The CDR3 extends over 14 amino acids. The germline CDR1 and CDR2 sequences are LGHNA and YNFKEQ. Trimming stripped 5 bases from V and 1 base from J, with 11 bases between. This CDR3 is CASSYRETQETQYF. CDR3 DNA: TGTGCCAGCAGCTACCGGGAGACCCAAGAGACCCAGTACTTC.

The chain uses TRBV6-1 and TRBJ2-5; 7 bases are a match to TRBD2. The CDR3 consists of 16 residues. Losses at the gene ends were 1 base for V and 5 bases for J; bases not matched to a gene: 10. Germline CDR1 and CDR2: MNHNS and SASEGT. As DNA, the CDR3 is TGTGCCAGCAGTGAAGGAGTCTGGCGGGAGAGTGAGACCCAGTACTTC. Its translation: CASSEGVWRESETQYF.

The chain carries TRBV19 and TRBJ2-2; D is ambiguous. The CDR3 covers 13 residues. From germline, CDR1 is LNHDA and CDR2 SQIVND (reference sequence). Trimming took off 3 bases at V and 1 base at J, with 3 bases between the two ends. CDR3 amino acids: CASSIMNTGELFF. CDR3 bases: TGTGCCAGTAGTATCATGAACACCGGGGAGCTGTTTTTT. The full variable domain, its missing parts supplied by reference TRBV19 and TRBJ2-2, is DGGITQSPKYLFRKEGQNVTLSCEQNLNHDAMYWYRQDPGQGLRLIYYSQIVNDFQKGDIAEGYSVSREKKESFPLTVTSAQKNPTAFYLCASSIMNTGELFFGEGSRLTVL.

V and J are TRBV4-2 and TRBJ2-5; TRBD1 aligns across 10 bases. The closer fit of TRBJ2-7 to the DNA end suggests the J call may be wrong. This CDR3 is 14 amino acids long. CDR1 LGHNA and CDR2 YNFKEQ come from the germline V gene. The CDR3 coding sequence is TGTGCCAGCAGCCCGGACAGGGGGGACTACGAGCAGTACTTC. Residues: CASSPDRGDYEQYF.

The CDR3 DNA reads as TGTGCCAGCTGCAACAGGGGGCAGGAGACCCAGTACTTC. The encoded protein is CASCNRGQETQYF. J is TRBJ2-5 and V is TRBV6-5, with TRBD1 identical over 9 bases. The CDR3 runs 13 residues. Unmatched junction bases numbered 6, after V lost 8 bases and J lost 5 bases. Germline CDR1 reads MNHEY; CDR2 reads SVGAGI.

By its share, this clone is large. The V call is TRBV10-3, the J call TRBJ1-2; 7 bases are a match to TRBD1. Trimming at V came to 3 bases and at J to 5 bases, leaving 9 bases not matched to a gene. CDR3 length: 15 amino acids. In germline, CDR1 is ENHRY, CDR2 SYGVKD. The CDR3, as DNA: TGTGCCATCAGTGAAACAGGGGTAGAGGCTTATGGCTACACCTTC. Protein: CAISETGVEAYGYTF.

V is TRBV7-8 and J is TRBJ2-7, with a possible D match to TRBD2 (6 bases). Germline assignment: CDR1 SGHVS and CDR2 FQNEAQ. The CDR3 has 14 amino acids. The V end lost 4 bases, the J end lost 4 bases, and 14 bases lay between the germline ends. CDR3 DNA sequence: TGTGCCAGCAGCTCTTCGCGGGGTCCGTACGAGCAGTACTTC. Amino acids: CASSSSRGPYEQYF.

Remarks on this clone: Additional DNA sequences in this sample encode the identical CDR3. This chain joins TRBV4-3 and TRBJ2-3; D remains ambiguous. The CDR3 sequence is 14 residues long. Germline V lookup: CDR1 LGHNA, CDR2 YSLEER. Trimming shortened V by 0 bases and J by 4 bases, and 8 bases separated the two germline ends. The CDR3 region has the DNA TGCGCCAGCAGCCAAGAAGCCGGAGCAGATACGCAGTATTTT. Its protein product is CASSQEAGADTQYF.

The gene calls are TRBV9 and TRBJ2-5; 9 bases agree with TRBD1. Germline V gene sequence: CDR1 SGDLS, CDR2 YYNGEE. The V gene end was trimmed by 3 bases and the J gene end by 2 bases; junction bases not matched to a gene: 5. CDR3 length: 15 amino acids. Written as DNA, the CDR3 is TGTGCCAGCAGCGACACACAGGGGGCTCAAGAGACCCAGTACTTC. Amino acid sequence: CASSDTQGAQETQYF.

This clone was observed a handful of times. Other DNA sequences in the sample encode the same CDR3. The V and J genes are TRBV13 and TRBJ1-1, with TRBD1 identical over 11 bases. Per germline, CDR1 PRHDT and CDR2 FYEKMQ (reference sequence). The CDR3 totals 14 residues. Trimming at V came to 3 bases and at J to 5 bases, leaving 2 bases not matched to a gene. In DNA, the CDR3 is TGTGCCAGCAGCTTGGGGACAGGGGGAACTGAAGCTTTCTTT. This codes for CASSLGTGGTEAFF.